This is a list of T cell receptor beta chains from one sample in a study of cytomegalovirus exposure and HLA in healthy donors. Here immunoSEQ multiplex PCR was the method, and the copy in TCRdb shows in-frame clones only, minus some. The sample has 70,000 to 100,000 clones; the top ten hold about 5.9%. Sample: PBMCs. The receptors were gathered from a girl aged 5-17 years in good health and CMV-seropositive. Both conserved end residues are part of each CDR3. Each record gives: D gene, V gene, J gene, CDR3 DNA, CDR3 protein. D genes are given only for firm matches.

d_gene: .; v_gene: TRBV29-1; j_gene: TRBJ1-2; CDR3nt: TGCAGCGTTGAAAAGCACGATGGCTACACCTTC; CDR3aa: CSVEKHDGYTF
d_gene: .; v_gene: TRBV7-9; j_gene: TRBJ1-1; CDR3nt: TGTGCCAGCAGCACGGACATCACTGAAGCTTTCTTT; CDR3aa: CASSTDITEAFF
d_gene: TRBD1; v_gene: TRBV27; j_gene: TRBJ1-6; CDR3nt: TGTGCCAGCAGCGGGACAGAGTTTAATTCACCCCTCCACTTT; CDR3aa: CASSGTEFNSPLHF
d_gene: .; v_gene: TRBV4-3; j_gene: TRBJ1-6; CDR3nt: TGCGCCAGCAGCCAAGGGGGCAGCCTTAATTCACCCCTCCACTTT; CDR3aa: CASSQGGSLNSPLHF
d_gene: .; v_gene: TRBV6-5; j_gene: TRBJ2-1; CDR3nt: TGTGCCAGCAGTTACTCGGATCGGGGGGCGCATGAGCAGTTCTTC; CDR3aa: CASSYSDRGAHEQFF
d_gene: .; v_gene: TRBV7-9; j_gene: TRBJ1-2; CDR3nt: TGTGCCAGCAGCGCCGTGGCTTACTATGGCTACACCTTC; CDR3aa: CASSAVAYYGYTF
d_gene: TRBD1; v_gene: TRBV30; j_gene: TRBJ1-1; CDR3nt: TGTGCCTGGAGTGCGAGACAGGGGCGGACCACTGAAGCTTTCTTT; CDR3aa: CAWSARQGRTTEAFF
d_gene: .; v_gene: TRBV5-6; j_gene: TRBJ1-1; CDR3nt: TGTGCCAGCAGCTTGTGGGGGGAGAACACTGAAGCTTTCTTT; CDR3aa: CASSLWGENTEAFF
d_gene: TRBD1; v_gene: TRBV18; j_gene: TRBJ2-5; CDR3nt: TGTGCCAGCTCACCTCCGGGACAGTCGATGACCCAGTACTTC; CDR3aa: CASSPPGQSMTQYF
d_gene: .; v_gene: TRBV7-9; j_gene: TRBJ1-2; CDR3nt: TGTGCCAGCAGCCCTATAGGGGGTAATGGCTACACCTTC; CDR3aa: CASSPIGGNGYTF
d_gene: TRBD1; v_gene: TRBV29-1; j_gene: TRBJ1-1; CDR3nt: TGCAGCATTCGGACAGGGTATCGTGAAGCTTTCTTT; CDR3aa: CSIRTGYREAFF
d_gene: .; v_gene: TRBV29-1; j_gene: TRBJ1-3; CDR3nt: TGCAGCGTTGAAGGGACCCTACGGGATGGAAACACCATATATTTT; CDR3aa: CSVEGTLRDGNTIYF
d_gene: TRBD1; v_gene: TRBV5-6; j_gene: TRBJ2-7; CDR3nt: TGTGCCAGCAGTTCTACAGGGGACGAGCAGTACTTC; CDR3aa: CASSSTGDEQYF
d_gene: TRBD1; v_gene: TRBV14; j_gene: TRBJ2-1; CDR3nt: TGTGCCAGCAGCCAGCTGGGACAGGGGGCGGTCAATGAGCAGTTCTTC; CDR3aa: CASSQLGQGAVNEQFF
d_gene: TRBD1; v_gene: TRBV11-3; j_gene: TRBJ2-5; CDR3nt: TGTGCCAGCAGCGCGGGACAGGGAGGCCAAGAGACCCAGTACTTC; CDR3aa: CASSAGQGGQETQYF
d_gene: TRBD1; v_gene: TRBV28; j_gene: TRBJ1-2; CDR3nt: TGTGCCAGCAGTTTGTGGACAGGGGGCGCTGGCTACACCTTC; CDR3aa: CASSLWTGGAGYTF
d_gene: TRBD1; v_gene: TRBV5-4; j_gene: TRBJ1-2; CDR3nt: TGTGCCAGCAGCGTGGGGGGACAGGGGGCGCGTCAAGTCGGCTACACCTTC; CDR3aa: CASSVGGQGARQVGYTF
d_gene: .; v_gene: TRBV7-9; j_gene: TRBJ2-6; CDR3nt: TGTGCCAGCAGCCCACAATTGGACAGCTCTGGGGCCAACGTCCTGACTTTC; CDR3aa: CASSPQLDSSGANVLTF
d_gene: .; v_gene: TRBV7-9; j_gene: TRBJ1-1; CDR3nt: TGTGCCAGCCGAATACGGGTCTTGACTGAAGCTTTCTTT; CDR3aa: CASRIRVLTEAFF
d_gene: TRBD2; v_gene: TRBV18; j_gene: TRBJ2-5; CDR3nt: TGTGCCAGCTCACCCTTCGGGACTAGCGGCCAAGAGACCCAGTACTTC; CDR3aa: CASSPFGTSGQETQYF
d_gene: .; v_gene: TRBV9; j_gene: TRBJ1-5; CDR3nt: TGTGCCAGCAGCGTAGGATCGGGTCAGCCCCAGCATTTT; CDR3aa: CASSVGSGQPQHF
d_gene: .; v_gene: TRBV6-1; j_gene: TRBJ2-1; CDR3nt: TGTGCCAGCAGTTTTCAAGGGGGGGATGAGCAGTTCTTC; CDR3aa: CASSFQGGDEQFF
d_gene: TRBD1; v_gene: TRBV6-5; j_gene: TRBJ1-4; CDR3nt: TGTGCCAGCAGTGCCCAGGGGGGATCGGGGAAACTGTTTTTT; CDR3aa: CASSAQGGSGKLFF
d_gene: .; v_gene: TRBV7-9; j_gene: TRBJ1-1; CDR3nt: TGTGCCAGCAGCAGAATACGCAGGGATCTGAACACTGAAGCTTTCTTT; CDR3aa: CASSRIRRDLNTEAFF
d_gene: TRBD2; v_gene: TRBV9; j_gene: TRBJ2-1; CDR3nt: TGTGCCAGCAGCGCGACTAGCCCCAATGAGCAGTTCTTC; CDR3aa: CASSATSPNEQFF
d_gene: .; v_gene: TRBV18; j_gene: TRBJ1-5; CDR3nt: TGTGCCAGCTGCCGATCGGAGTTGCAGGGTACCAATCAGCCCCAGCATTTT; CDR3aa: CASCRSELQGTNQPQHF
d_gene: .; v_gene: TRBV19; j_gene: TRBJ2-6; CDR3nt: TGTGCCAGTAGTAGAGAAAGCCCCCAGGCGATTGGGGCCAACGTCCTGACTTTC; CDR3aa: CASSRESPQAIGANVLTF
d_gene: .; v_gene: TRBV11-2; j_gene: TRBJ1-2; CDR3nt: TGTGCCAGCAGCTTAGGGTCCTCAACTTATGGCTACACCTTC; CDR3aa: CASSLGSSTYGYTF
d_gene: .; v_gene: TRBV5-6; j_gene: TRBJ1-2; CDR3nt: TGTGCCAGCAGCCTAGAACAGGTTCGCGCCACCTATGGCTACACCTTC; CDR3aa: CASSLEQVRATYGYTF
d_gene: TRBD1; v_gene: TRBV19; j_gene: TRBJ1-6; CDR3nt: TGTGCCAGTAGTCCCACAGGGGATCCCCTCCACTTT; CDR3aa: CASSPTGDPLHF
d_gene: .; v_gene: TRBV5-5; j_gene: TRBJ2-1; CDR3nt: TGTGCCAGCAGCTTGTCTGTAAACAATGAGCAGTTCTTC; CDR3aa: CASSLSVNNEQFF
d_gene: .; v_gene: TRBV5-6; j_gene: TRBJ1-6; CDR3nt: TGTGCCAGCAGCTGGGGCCGCAGGGATTCACCCCTCCACTTT; CDR3aa: CASSWGRRDSPLHF
d_gene: .; v_gene: TRBV5-1; j_gene: TRBJ1-2; CDR3nt: TGCGCCAGCAGCTTGGGCGGGATGGACGGCTACACCTTC; CDR3aa: CASSLGGMDGYTF
d_gene: .; v_gene: TRBV5-1; j_gene: TRBJ2-2; CDR3nt: TGCGCCAGCACCAGGGACATCACGAACACCGGGGAGCTGTTTTTT; CDR3aa: CASTRDITNTGELFF
d_gene: .; v_gene: TRBV6-4; j_gene: TRBJ2-2; CDR3nt: TGTGCCAGCAGTGACTCGGCTAGCGCCACCGGGGAGCTGTTTTTT; CDR3aa: CASSDSASATGELFF
d_gene: .; v_gene: TRBV4-3; j_gene: TRBJ2-5; CDR3nt: TGCGCCAGCAGCCAACGGGGGGGACAGGGTGAGGAGACCCAGTACTTC; CDR3aa: CASSQRGGQGEETQYF
d_gene: .; v_gene: TRBV6-1; j_gene: TRBJ1-4; CDR3nt: TGTGCCGCCAGGGAAAGGGGGAAGGAAAAACTGTTTTTT; CDR3aa: CAARERGKEKLFF
d_gene: .; v_gene: TRBV6-1; j_gene: TRBJ2-7; CDR3nt: TGTGCCAGCAGGGCAGGGACCTACGAGCAGTACTTC; CDR3aa: CASRAGTYEQYF
d_gene: .; v_gene: TRBV4-1; j_gene: TRBJ2-5; CDR3nt: TGCGCCAGCAGCCAACGGACAGAACAAGAGACCCAGTACTTC; CDR3aa: CASSQRTEQETQYF
d_gene: .; v_gene: TRBV4-3; j_gene: TRBJ2-6; CDR3nt: TGCGCCAGCAGCCAAGTGCAGGGTAGTATTTACTCTGGGGCCAACGTCCTGACTTTC; CDR3aa: CASSQVQGSIYSGANVLTF
d_gene: .; v_gene: TRBV10-3; j_gene: TRBJ1-2; CDR3nt: TGTGCCATCAGTGATTACCCAGACAGCTATGGCTACACCTTC; CDR3aa: CAISDYPDSYGYTF
d_gene: TRBD2; v_gene: TRBV30; j_gene: TRBJ2-3; CDR3nt: TGTGCCTGGAGACTGGCGGGGGGGCCAGATACGCAGTATTTT; CDR3aa: CAWRLAGGPDTQYF
d_gene: .; v_gene: TRBV27; j_gene: TRBJ1-2; CDR3nt: TGTGCCAGCAGTTTTCGGGGGAACTATGGCTACACCTTC; CDR3aa: CASSFRGNYGYTF